The present TCR beta chain was sequenced within a study of identical twins. This clonotype was seen a single time. Germline lookup yields CDR1 LGHDT and CDR2 YNNKEL (reference sequence). This CDR3 region has 17 residues. V was pared by 3 bases and J by 5 bases, with 8 bases of the junction left unmatched. All donors were healthy Caucasians. One entry per CDR3 protein results from TCRdb running MiXCR on the 5' RACE reads. Of roughly 500,000 distinct CDR3 sequences in the sample, roughly a fifth are singletons; the top ten hold about 0.91%. The same sample was also studied in work on T cells expressing NK-cell markers. Per that paper: Sequencing covered eight donors, seven HCMV-seropositive and one seronegative. Also leading the CD3+CD56-NKG2C+ fraction in several donors were these clonotypes. It is unclear if expanded NKG2C-expressing clones target HCMV antigens.

The sample was CD4+ T cells sorted from blood. The genes are TRBV3-1 and TRBJ2-7, with TRBD2 identical over 15 bases. The sequence came from a woman aged 18-29 years in good health. The CDR3 protein is CASSHGLAGGPVHEQYF. CDR3 in DNA: TGTGCCAGCAGCCATGGACTAGCGGGAGGGCCGGTCCACGAGCAGTACTTC.